The present TCR beta chain was sequenced within a study of blood T cell repertoires in COVID-19. Study summary: The analysed material was cDNA or gDNA that came from T cells, B-cell-depleted T cells, or PBMCs.

Some clones are missing from TCRdb's copy, which holds only in-frame ones; the method was immunoSEQ multiplex PCR. Among fewer than 120,000 clones listed, approximately 90% were seen once. The CDR3 is made up of 15 amino acids. V trimming: 3 bases; J trimming: 2 bases; junction bases outside the gene matches: 4. Germline-derived CDR1 and CDR2 are SGDLS and YYNGEE. The clonotype originates from a human donor in a cohort sampled during active COVID-19. Sequencing used peripheral blood. The chain is built from TRBV9 and TRBJ2-2, with TRBD1 matching 7 bases. CDR3 DNA: TGTGCCAGCAGCGCCCGGGACAGAAACACCGGGGAGCTGTTTTTT. Translated, it gives CASSARDRNTGELFF.